Each of the 3 T cell receptor beta chains below was sequenced from the same sample in a study of spatial heterogeneity in lung cancer. TCRdb itself ran the 5' RACE reads through MiXCR, one entry per CDR3 protein. The sample has 25,000 to 35,000 distinct CDR3 sequences; 5.4% are singletons. Regarding time point: blood at routine non-recurrence follow-up after resection. Sequencing was performed on PBMCs, taken at follow-up. The receptors here all came from a female donor with early-stage non-small cell lung cancer.

This clonotype showed up many times. The rearrangement uses TRBV7-2 and TRBJ2-5; possibly TRBD2 for D (5 bases). Germline CDR1 and CDR2: SGHTA and FQGNSA. Trimming took off 5 bases at V and 0 bases at J, with 19 bases between the two ends. The CDR3 runs to 17 residues. CDR3 DNA: TGTGCCAGCAGCCCTGAACTAGGGAGTGTGGACCAAGAGACCCAGTACTTC. Protein product: CASSPELGSVDQETQYF.

This clonotype appeared many times. The V call is TRBV20-1, the J call TRBJ2-5; 13 nucleotides align to TRBD2. The junction had 7 bases not matched to a gene; V was cut back by 3 bases and J by 6 bases. Looked up from germline, CDR1 is DFQATT and CDR2 is SNEGSKA (reference sequence). This CDR3 region has 15 residues. The chain's CDR3 is CSARGLAGRVQTQYF. CDR3 sequence (DNA): TGCAGTGCTAGGGGACTAGCGGGAAGGGTCCAGACCCAGTACTTC.

Details on this clonotype: A read error may explain this, as a much larger clone is one base away. CDR3 protein: CASSWGQGFKQPQHF. The CDR3 DNA is TGTGCCAGCAGCTGGGGACAGGGATTCAAACAGCCCCAGCATTTT. The V and J genes are TRBV7-2 and TRBJ1-5, with 9 bases aligning to TRBD1. CDR3 length: 15 amino acids. Trimming took 4 bases from V and 7 from J; bases not matched to a gene: 8. The germline V gene has CDR1 SGHTA and CDR2 FQGNSA.